Following are 29 T cell receptor beta chains from one sample sequenced in a study of blood T cell repertoires in COVID-19. Sequencing was performed with immunoSEQ multiplex PCR; in TCRdb, only in-frame clones are kept and a portion is missing. The table has under 200,000 clones, approximately 91% seen once. Sequencing input: peripheral blood. These receptor sequences come from a man aged 18 to 29 with COVID-19, enrolled during active disease.

The gene calls are TRBV19 and TRBJ1-1, with D perhaps matching TRBD1 (5 bases). The germline CDR1 and CDR2 sequences are LNHDA and SQIVND (reference sequence). V lost 5 bases, J lost 1 base, and 20 bases lay in between. The CDR3 covers 17 residues. This CDR3 is CASSLGAWGVRNTEAFF. DNA of the CDR3: TGTGCCAGTAGTTTAGGGGCCTGGGGGGTAAGGAACACTGAAGCTTTCTTT.

The chain joins TRBV7-9 to TRBJ1-2; 11 bases agree with TRBD1. CDR1 and CDR2 (germline): SEHNR, FQNEAQ (reference sequence). This CDR3 has 17 residues. V lost 3 bases to trimming and J lost 0 bases; unmatched junction nucleotides: 6. CDR3: CASSFGTGGLTNYGYTF. In DNA, the CDR3 is TGTGCCAGCAGCTTCGGGACAGGGGGTTTAACTAACTATGGCTACACCTTC.

V usage is TRBV7-9 and J usage is TRBJ1-2; no clear D gene. V gave up 2 bases and J gave up 7 bases, with 14 bases separating them. CDR3 length equals 14 residues. Germline V gene lookup returns CDR1 SEHNR and CDR2 FQNEAQ (reference sequence). In nucleotides, the CDR3 is TGTGCCAGCAGCTTAAGTGGCCCAGTTGGTGGCTACACCTTC. It specifies CASSLSGPVGGYTF.

V and J are TRBV19 and TRBJ2-7; D possibly corresponds to TRBD1 (7 bases). CDR1 and CDR2 (germline): LNHDA, SQIVND (reference sequence). The CDR3 spans 17 residues. Trimming cost V 4 bases and J 0 bases, with 19 bases left between them. CDR3 in amino acids: CASSKGAWGASSYEQYF. CDR3 bases: TGTGCCAGTAGTAAGGGGGCCTGGGGGGCGAGCTCCTACGAGCAGTACTTC.

V is TRBV5-6 and J is TRBJ2-1; no definite D call. The length of the CDR3 is 14 residues. V lost 2 bases and J 4 bases, leaving 10 bases between the germline ends. Germline V gene lookup returns CDR1 SGHDT and CDR2 YYEEEE. CDR3 coding DNA: TGTGCCAGCAGCTTCTCGCCGGTATACAATGAGCAGTTCTTC. Translation: CASSFSPVYNEQFF.

The chain has TRBV10-3 and TRBJ2-7, with D perhaps matching TRBD1 (6 bases). V was clipped by 5 bases and J by 5 bases, with 16 bases between them. Germline V lookup: CDR1 ENHRY, CDR2 SYGVKD. The CDR3 is made up of 14 amino acids. This CDR3 is CAISNEGYRDEQYF. The CDR3 DNA is TGTGCCATCAGTAACGAGGGGTACAGGGACGAGCAGTACTTC.

A single count supports this clone. The CDR3 region has the DNA TGTGCCAGCAGCGTAAGTTTCGGACATAGCTCCTACGAGCAGTACTTC. It specifies CASSVSFGHSSYEQYF. The rearrangement joins TRBV9 to TRBJ2-7; TRBD1 is a possible D gene (5 bases). Germline-derived CDR1 and CDR2 are SGDLS and YYNGEE. Trimming removed 1 base from V and 0 bases from J, with 14 bases in between. The CDR3 is 16 residues long.

The rearrangement links TRBV15 to TRBJ1-2, with TRBD1 matching over 12 bases. This CDR3 spans 18 amino acids. V lost 0 bases and J lost 4; bases outside the gene matches: 9. Per the germline V gene, CDR1 is LNHNV and CDR2 is YYDKDF (reference sequence). The DNA for the CDR3 is TGTGCCACCAGCAGAGATCCGGGACAGGGGGCGCAGGGCTATGGCTACACCTTC. The encoded protein is CATSRDPGQGAQGYGYTF.

The rearrangement joins TRBV27 to TRBJ2-2; 7 positions agree with TRBD2. The CDR3 is made up of 15 amino acids. The V gene's germline CDR1 is MNHEY and CDR2 SMNVEV (reference sequence). J gave up 5 bases and V 2 bases, and 5 bases lay outside the gene matches. The CDR3: CASSLGGVPTGELFF. In DNA, the CDR3 is TGTGCCAGCAGTTTAGGGGGGGTTCCGACCGGGGAGCTGTTTTTT.

V gene TRBV30 combines with J gene TRBJ2-1, with D maybe TRBD1 (5 bases). Trimming stripped 3 bases from V and 3 bases from J, with 15 bases between. The CDR3 loop spans 15 amino acids. CDR1 is GTSNPN and CDR2 is SVGIG in the germline V gene (reference sequence). For the CDR3, the DNA is TGTGCCTGGAGCGGACACCCGATAAACTACAATGAGCAGTTCTTC. Its protein product is CAWSGHPINYNEQFF.

The V call is TRBV5-1, the J call TRBJ1-2, with D tentatively TRBD1 (5 bases). The CDR3 length is 13 residues. Germline V CDR1 and CDR2: SGHRS, YFSETQ. Trimming pared 4 bases from V and 2 bases from J, leaving 9 bases between. The CDR3 region is CASSPTDNYGYTF. The CDR3 DNA reads as TGCGCCAGCAGCCCGACAGACAACTATGGCTACACCTTC.

This rearrangement joins TRBV19 to TRBJ1-5, with 7 bases identical to TRBD1. After removal of 4 bases from V and 5 bases from J, the junction contained 8 bases not matched to a gene. The CDR3 totals 15 residues. CDR1 is LNHDA, CDR2 SQIVND, per germline (reference sequence). CDR3 residues: CASSRRNDRDQPQHF. The CDR3 coding sequence is TGTGCCAGTAGTAGACGGAACGACAGGGATCAGCCCCAGCATTTT.

The V call is TRBV13, the J call TRBJ1-5; D is unresolved. The CDR3 runs 13 residues. V lost 0 bases and J lost 7, with 7 bases in between. Per the germline V gene, CDR1 is PRHDT and CDR2 is FYEKMQ (reference sequence). CDR3 DNA: TGTGCCAGCAGCTTAGGCTCGGGACAGCCCCAGCATTTT. Translated: CASSLGSGQPQHF.

The genes are TRBV12-3 or TRBV12-4 and TRBJ1-6; D gene unclear. This CDR3 is built from 13 residues. V lost 5 bases and J lost 11, with 13 bases in between. In nucleotides, the CDR3 is TGTGCCAGCAGTCCTCCTGGCTTGGCACCCCTCCACTTT. Its translation is CASSPPGLAPLHF.

The rearrangement uses TRBV24-1 and TRBJ2-5; D may be TRBD2 (5 bases). This CDR3 comprises 15 residues. Trimming removed 2 bases from V and 2 bases from J, with 11 bases in between. Germline V CDR1 and CDR2: KGHDR, SFDVKD. The CDR3 DNA sequence: TGTGCCACCAGTGATTCAAGCGGTCTACAAGAGACCCAGTACTTC. Translation gives CATSDSSGLQETQYF.

This rearrangement joins TRBV3-1 (or the pseudogene TRBV3-2) to TRBJ2-4; the match to TRBD2 covers 7 bases. After removal of 4 bases from V and 4 bases from J, the junction contained 4 bases not matched to a gene. Germline CDR1 LGHDT, CDR2 YNNKEL (reference sequence). The CDR3 contains 14 residues. The CDR3 reads CASSRAGGKNIQYF. The CDR3 DNA is TGTGCCAGCAGCCGAGCCGGGGGGAAAAACATTCAGTACTTC.

This chain uses TRBV4-2 with TRBJ2-1; 7 nucleotides align to TRBD1. CDR3 length equals 16 residues. Germline V lookup: CDR1 LGHNA, CDR2 YNFKEQ. V shed 2 bases, J shed 0 bases, and the junction held 4 bases outside the gene matches. The CDR3 loop is CASSQLDRSSYNEQFF. The CDR3 DNA reads TGTGCCAGCAGCCAACTGGACAGGAGCTCCTACAATGAGCAGTTCTTC.

The chain uses TRBV3-1 (or the pseudogene TRBV3-2) and TRBJ1-5; D is possibly TRBD1 (5 bases). CDR1 is LGHDT and CDR2 is YNNKEL in the germline V gene (reference sequence). The CDR3 extends over 15 amino acids. Between the trimmed V and J ends, which lost 0 bases and 6 bases, there was a span of 12 bases. The CDR3 is CASSQDISRGQPQHF. CDR3 coding DNA: TGTGCCAGCAGCCAAGATATAAGTAGGGGTCAGCCCCAGCATTTT.

This clone appeared a single time. This chain uses TRBV27 with TRBJ2-2, with 8 bases that match TRBD2. The germline gives CDR1 MNHEY, CDR2 SMNVEV (reference sequence). Trimming cost V 10 bases and J 5 bases; bases outside gene matches: 3. This CDR3 spans 12 amino acids. In DNA form, the CDR3 reads TGTGCCACCGGACTAGCAACCGGGGAGCTGTTTTTT. Its protein product is CATGLATGELFF.

The chain has TRBV27 and TRBJ2-3, with D maybe TRBD1 (5 bases). The CDR3 has 14 amino acids. From germline, CDR1 is MNHEY and CDR2 SMNVEV (reference sequence). The ends were cut back, 4 bases at V and 2 bases at J, with 10 bases in the middle. CDR3 coding DNA: TGTGCCAGCAGTTACCCAGGGCTCACAGATACGCAGTATTTT. Translated: CASSYPGLTDTQYF.

The chain carries TRBV19 and TRBJ2-7; a weak D match, TRBD2 (6 bases). CDR1 is LNHDA, CDR2 SQIVND, per germline (reference sequence). Trimming removed 5 bases from V and 2 bases from J, with 10 bases in between. The CDR3 is 13 amino acids. CDR3 bases: TGTGCCAGTAGTGCTGGCGGGGCCTACGAGCAGTACTTC. As protein: CASSAGGAYEQYF. Full variable domain (missing parts from reference TRBV19 and TRBJ2-7): DGGITQSPKYLFRKEGQNVTLSCEQNLNHDAMYWYRQDPGQGLRLIYYSQIVNDFQKGDIAEGYSVSREKKESFPLTVTSAQKNPTAFYLCASSAGGAYEQYFGPGTRLTVT.

The chain employs TRBV4-1 and TRBJ2-1; TRBD2 matches 10 bases. V trimming: 4 bases; J trimming: 4 bases; junction bases outside the gene matches: 13. The germline CDR1 and CDR2 sequences are MGHRA and YSYEKL. The CDR3 length is 18 residues. The CDR3 region is CASSPPATSGTLYNEQFF. The CDR3 bases are TGCGCCAGCAGCCCCCCCGCTACTAGCGGGACGCTATACAATGAGCAGTTCTTC.

This clone was seen a single time. V usage is TRBV28 and J usage is TRBJ2-7; D not certain. Trimming cost V 6 bases and J 5 bases, with 14 bases left between them. The CDR3 runs to 13 residues. Looked up from germline, CDR1 is MDHEN and CDR2 is SYDVKM. CDR3 protein: CASRGPRRHEQYF. CDR3 sequence (DNA): TGTGCCAGCAGGGGCCCGCGTAGGCACGAGCAGTACTTC.

This chain connects TRBV3-1 (or the pseudogene TRBV3-2) to TRBJ2-5; tentative D call: TRBD1 (6 bases). V was pared by 7 bases and J by 3 bases, with 21 bases between. The CDR3 covers 16 residues. Germline-derived CDR1 and CDR2 are LGHDT and YNNKEL (reference sequence). CDR3 nucleotide sequence: TGTGCCAGCAACCTCCAGGGGTACGGTCTCGAAGAGACCCAGTACTTC. It yields the protein CASNLQGYGLEETQYF.

The chain joins TRBV19 to TRBJ1-5; TRBD1 might be the D (5 bases). The V end was cut by 4 bases, the J end by 5 bases, with 15 bases between. Looked up from germline, CDR1 is LNHDA and CDR2 is SQIVND (reference sequence). The CDR3 loop spans 15 amino acids. CDR3 nucleotide sequence: TGTGCCAGTAGTACCCCGGGGGTAGGTCATCAGCCCCAGCATTTT. Amino acids: CASSTPGVGHQPQHF.

This chain links TRBV5-4 with TRBJ2-7, with 10 bases matching TRBD1. J was trimmed by 4 bases and V by 2 bases; bases with no gene match: 3. The CDR3 extends over 14 amino acids. Looked up from germline, CDR1 is SGHNT and CDR2 is YYREEE (reference sequence). The CDR3 region has the DNA TGTGCCAGCAGCTTAGACAGGGGGCAGTACGAGCAGTACTTC. It encodes CASSLDRGQYEQYF.

CDR3 in DNA: TGTGCCAGCAGCCCTCGGACAACGAACTCCTACGAGCAGTACTTC. Its protein is CASSPRTTNSYEQYF. The chain employs TRBV7-8 and TRBJ2-7; D may be TRBD1 (5 bases). Deletions cut 5 bases from V and 0 bases from J, with 14 bases between. The CDR3 has 15 residues. CDR1 is SGHVS and CDR2 is FQNEAQ in the germline V gene.

This chain joins TRBV6-2 or TRBV6-3 and TRBJ1-6, with D perhaps matching TRBD1 (5 bases). CDR1 is MNHEY, CDR2 SVGEGT, per germline. Trimming removed 4 bases at V and 6 bases at J, with 10 bases between. The CDR3 is 14 residues long. As DNA, the CDR3 is TGTGCCAGCAGTTCCGCGGGGGGTAATTCACCCCTCCACTTT. Translated, it gives CASSSAGGNSPLHF.

The chain joins TRBV7-2 to TRBJ2-7; D might be TRBD2 (7 bases). CDR3 size: 15 residues. The germline V gene has CDR1 SGHTA and CDR2 FQGNSA. Trimming pared 5 bases from V and 7 bases from J, leaving 21 bases between. CDR3 nucleotide sequence: TGTGCCAGCAGCCCTCACAGGGCGGGAGCGGGGGAGCAGTACTTC. The encoded protein is CASSPHRAGAGEQYF.